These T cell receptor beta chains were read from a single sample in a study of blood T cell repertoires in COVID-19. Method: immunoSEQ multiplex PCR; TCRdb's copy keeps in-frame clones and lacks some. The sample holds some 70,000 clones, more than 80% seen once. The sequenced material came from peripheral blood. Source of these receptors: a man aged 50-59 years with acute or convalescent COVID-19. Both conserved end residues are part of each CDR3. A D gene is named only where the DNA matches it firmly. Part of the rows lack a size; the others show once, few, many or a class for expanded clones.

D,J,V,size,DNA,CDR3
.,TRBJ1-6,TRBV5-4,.,TGTGCCAGCAGCTTGACTCCTCCGAATTCACCCCTCCACTTT,CASSLTPPNSPLHF
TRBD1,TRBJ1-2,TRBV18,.,TGTGCCAGCTCACCAAGGACAGGGGACGGCTATGGCTACACCTTC,CASSPRTGDGYGYTF
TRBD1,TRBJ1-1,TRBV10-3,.,TGTGCCATCAGCTTAACAGGGGACACTGAAGCTTTCTTT,CAISLTGDTEAFF
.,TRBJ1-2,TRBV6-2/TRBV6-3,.,TGTGCCAGCACCTACTCGTCAGGGGCTTATGGCTACACCTTC,CASTYSSGAYGYTF
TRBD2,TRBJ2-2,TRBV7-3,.,TGTGCCAGCAGCCGAGCGGGAGATGGGGCCGGGGAGCTGTTTTTT,CASSRAGDGAGELFF
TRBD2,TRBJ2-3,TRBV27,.,TGTGCCAGCACCCTCCTAGGACTAGCGGGAGGGCCAGATACGCAGTATTTT,CASTLLGLAGGPDTQYF
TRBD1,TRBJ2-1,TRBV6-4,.,TGTGCCAGCAGTGACAGTCCCGGGACAGGGGGCGTCGAGCAGTTCTTC,CASSDSPGTGGVEQFF
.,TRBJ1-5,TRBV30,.,TGTGCCTGGAGGGAGGGATTCAATCAGCCCCAGCATTTT,CAWREGFNQPQHF
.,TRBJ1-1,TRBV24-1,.,TGTGCCACCACAGGGAGGGACACTGAAGCTTTCTTT,CATTGRDTEAFF
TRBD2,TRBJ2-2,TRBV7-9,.,TGTGCCAGCAGCAAGACGGCCGGGACTAGCGGGGTGAACACCGGGGAGCTGTTTTTT,CASSKTAGTSGVNTGELFF
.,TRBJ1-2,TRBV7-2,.,TGTGCCAGCAGCTTAGGATTGGGGGCTATTGGCTACACCTTC,CASSLGLGAIGYTF
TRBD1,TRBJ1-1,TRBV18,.,TGTGCCAGCTCACCGGGGGGACAGCCCACTGAAGCTTTCTTT,CASSPGGQPTEAFF
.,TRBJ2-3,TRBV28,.,TGTGCCAGCAGGCTGAGAGATACGCAGTATTTT,CASRLRDTQYF
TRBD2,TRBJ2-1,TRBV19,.,TGTGCCAGTAGTATATGGGGGGGGAGCGGGAGAGGGAATGAGCAGTTCTTC,CASSIWGGSGRGNEQFF
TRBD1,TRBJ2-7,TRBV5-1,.,TGCGCCAGCAGCTTGGGGACAGGGTTGTACGAGCAGTACTTC,CASSLGTGLYEQYF
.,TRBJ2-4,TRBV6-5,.,TGTGCCAGCAGTTACTCGTCCGGGGAGGTAAACATTCAGTACTTC,CASSYSSGEVNIQYF
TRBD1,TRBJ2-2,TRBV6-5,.,TGTGCCAGCAGTCGACAGGGGGCGCCGACCGGGGAGCTGTTTTTT,CASSRQGAPTGELFF
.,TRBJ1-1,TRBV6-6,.,TGTGCCAGCCGGCGGGGAACCATGAACACTGAAGCTTTCTTT,CASRRGTMNTEAFF
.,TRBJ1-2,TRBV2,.,TGTGCCAGCGCCGAACAGGGTGATGGCTACACCTTC,CASAEQGDGYTF
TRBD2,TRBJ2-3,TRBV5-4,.,TGTGCCAGCAGCCGACGGACTAGCGGGACGACAGATACGCAGTATTTT,CASSRRTSGTTDTQYF
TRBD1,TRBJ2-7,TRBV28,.,TGTGCCAGCAGTTGGGACAGCTACGAGCAGTACTTC,CASSWDSYEQYF
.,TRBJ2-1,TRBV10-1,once,TGCGCCAGCCCCTATAGCGACAAGCAGTTCTTC,CASPYSDKQFF
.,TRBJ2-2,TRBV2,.,TGTGCCAGCACCGTACAGGGAACCGGGGAGCTGTTTTTT,CASTVQGTGELFF
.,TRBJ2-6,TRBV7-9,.,TGTGCCAGCAGCCCGCGGATCCTCTACTCTGGGGCCAACGTCCTGACTTTC,CASSPRILYSGANVLTF
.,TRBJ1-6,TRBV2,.,TGTGCCATAACGGGACTGCATAATTATAATTCACCCCTCCACTTT,CAITGLHNYNSPLHF
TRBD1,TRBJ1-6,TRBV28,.,TGTGCCAGCAGTCCGCCACCTGGGGACAGAGCAAATTCACCCCTCCACTTT,CASSPPPGDRANSPLHF
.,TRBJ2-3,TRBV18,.,TGTGCCAGCTCACCGTACCGGACAGATACGCAGTATTTT,CASSPYRTDTQYF
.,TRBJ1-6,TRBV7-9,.,TGTGCCAGCAGCCGCGGAGGGAGTTCACCCCTCCACTTT,CASSRGGSSPLHF
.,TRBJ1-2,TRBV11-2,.,TGTGCCAGCAGCTTAGTCCCGGAGGGTGGCTACACCTTC,CASSLVPEGGYTF
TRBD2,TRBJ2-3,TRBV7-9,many,TGTGCCAGCAGCTACACTAGCGGGAGTACAGATACGCAGTATTTT,CASSYTSGSTDTQYF
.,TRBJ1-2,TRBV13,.,TGTGCCAGCAGCATCGGGACACCCTATGGCTACACCTTC,CASSIGTPYGYTF
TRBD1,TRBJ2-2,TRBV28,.,TGTGCCAGCAAGGGACAGGGAGGCGGGGAGCTGTTTTTT,CASKGQGGGELFF